This T cell receptor beta chain was recorded in a study of metastatic and nonmetastatic thyroid tumors. About the research overall: Repertoire data that came from the blood and tumor or nodule tissue of malignant and benign thyroid patients were compared.

Broader study findings: For both blood and tumor, malignant thyroid tumors reportedly showed significantly higher TCR beta diversity than benign nodules did.

This clone was counted at least ten times. Its antigen is not identified. Every patient was untreated before thyroid surgery. V lost 5 bases, J lost 5 bases, and 19 bases lay in between. Germline V gene sequence: CDR1 MGHRA, CDR2 YSYEKL. The CDR3 loop spans 15 amino acids. How the authors handled the data: For papillary thyroid cancer, a distant-metastasis classifier was constructed from CDR3 differences observed across clinicopathological groups. TCRdb reanalyzed the PCR reads via MiXCR. TCRdb's processing, not the authors', yielded these V and J calls. In the table there are 15,000 to 20,000 clones, 31% of which are singletons.

The sequence was obtained from a female donor with papillary thyroid cancer or a benign thyroid nodule (not recorded which). Some clones in this sample may be carry-over from other donors' samples. Source material: blood. The rearrangement links TRBV4-1 to TRBJ2-7, with D possibly matching TRBD2 (6 bases). This CDR3 reads CASSNRDFRTHEQYF. DNA of the CDR3: TGCGCCAGCAGCAACCGGGACTTCCGAACCCACGAGCAGTACTTC.